This T cell receptor (beta chain) was recovered during a study of blood T cell repertoires in COVID-19. The wider study: Whether acute or convalescent, the COVID-19 samples came from the United States, Italy and Spain. T cells, B-cell-depleted T cells, or PBMCs supplied cDNA or gDNA.

V was trimmed by 0 bases and J by 0 bases, leaving 9 bases between them. The CDR3 extends over 16 amino acids. Germline V gene lookup returns CDR1 SGHRS and CDR2 YFSETQ. As originally analysed: From reference gene primer amplification, estimates of nucleated cell counts were derived. Assay: immunoSEQ multiplex PCR; the TCRdb copy retains only in-frame clones and omits some. D and trimming come from the DNA, and the V and J calls and clone size come from that table. The table lists 360,000 or so clones, 90% of them singletons. Sample: peripheral blood. V usage is TRBV5-1 and J usage is TRBJ2-2; D call uncertain. This sequence was found in a man aged 18 to 30 with active or convalescent COVID-19. CDR3 bases: TGCGCCAGCAGCTTGGATGTACTGGCGAACACCGGGGAGCTGTTTTTT. Translation: CASSLDVLANTGELFF.